A single sample is the source of the 27 T cell receptor beta chains below, sequenced in a study of blood T cell repertoires in COVID-19. The protocol was immunoSEQ multiplex PCR, while the TCRdb copy is restricted to in-frame clones and leaves out a portion. The sample lists some 140,000 clones; approximately 90% were seen once. The sequencing input was peripheral blood. These receptors all come from a man between 70 and 80 years old with active COVID-19.

This clone was recorded once. This rearrangement joins TRBV6-5 to TRBJ2-3; D not certain. The CDR3 loop spans 15 amino acids. V lost 4 bases to trimming and J lost 1 base, with 12 bases between them. The V gene's germline CDR1 is MNHEY and CDR2 SVGAGI. Here the CDR3 reads CASSSAATRTDTQYF. In nucleotides, the CDR3 is TGTGCCAGCAGTTCTGCGGCGACCCGCACAGATACGCAGTATTTT.

V is TRBV27 and J is TRBJ2-7; a weak D match, TRBD1 (6 bases). The CDR3 has 15 residues. Trimming removed 5 bases from V and 2 bases from J, with 16 bases in between. The germline gives CDR1 MNHEY, CDR2 SMNVEV (reference sequence). The CDR3 spells CASSTTWTATYEQYF. The CDR3 DNA follows: TGTGCCAGCAGTACCACCTGGACAGCTACCTACGAGCAGTACTTC.

The V call is TRBV19, the J call TRBJ2-3; 10 bases align to TRBD1. Germline CDR1 is LNHDA and CDR2 is SQIVND (reference sequence). V lost 6 bases to trimming and J lost 0 bases; unmatched junction nucleotides: 12. The CDR3 has 18 residues. The CDR3 protein is CASSQDRGLSRSTDTQYF. CDR3 bases: TGTGCCAGTAGCCAAGACAGGGGGCTTAGTCGTAGCACAGATACGCAGTATTTT.

This chain joins TRBV3-1 (or the pseudogene TRBV3-2) and TRBJ1-6; TRBD1 might be the D (5 bases). The germline V and J ends were trimmed by 4 bases and 10 bases, with 14 bases remaining between them. Looked up from germline, CDR1 is LGHDT and CDR2 is YNNKEL (reference sequence). The CDR3 loop spans 14 amino acids. CDR3 DNA: TGTGCCAGCAGCCCGCAGGGACTCGGGTCACCCCTCCACTTT. It yields the protein CASSPQGLGSPLHF.

This clone is a singleton in its sample. The CDR3 DNA sequence: TGCGCCAGCAGGGAGGGAGGAGGAGAGAATTCACCCCTCCACTTT. Protein: CASREGGGENSPLHF. This sequence joins TRBV4-3 and TRBJ1-6; D call uncertain. The CDR3 length is 15 residues. Trimming removed 6 bases from V and 7 bases from J, with 16 bases in between. Germline V gives CDR1 LGHNA, CDR2 YSLEER.

The chain uses TRBV29-1 and TRBJ2-5; D gene unclear. The germline gives CDR1 SQVTM, CDR2 ANQGSEA. V dropped 0 bases and J dropped 3 bases, with 5 bases sitting between them. CDR3 length equals 12 residues. DNA of the CDR3: TGCAGCGTTGAAGACAGTAAAGAGACCCAGTACTTC. The encoded protein is CSVEDSKETQYF.

J is TRBJ2-1 and V is TRBV24-1; 13 bases map to TRBD2. The CDR3 covers 14 residues. Germline values: CDR1 KGHDR, CDR2 SFDVKD. With 9 bases clipped from V and 8 bases from J, the junction kept 6 bases outside the gene matches. CDR3 loop: CATQGTSGVHEQFF. The CDR3, as DNA: TGTGCCACCCAAGGGACTAGCGGGGTCCATGAGCAGTTCTTC.

The V gene is TRBV6-1, the J gene TRBJ2-2; D perhaps matches TRBD2 (6 bases). Germline V lookup: CDR1 MNHNS, CDR2 SASEGT. This CDR3 region has 16 residues. Trimming shortened V by 4 bases and J by 6 bases, and 18 bases separated the two germline ends. The CDR3 is CASSVQGRIGAGELFF. The CDR3 DNA is TGTGCCAGCAGTGTTCAAGGGAGGATTGGGGCCGGGGAGCTGTTTTTT.

V usage is TRBV7-3 and J usage is TRBJ1-1, with D maybe TRBD1 (5 bases). The CDR3 extends over 15 amino acids. Trimming left V 2 bases short and J 3 bases short, with 13 bases between. Germline V gene lookup returns CDR1 SGHTA and CDR2 FQGTGA. The CDR3 region is CASSLGGAGDTEAFF. For the CDR3, the DNA is TGTGCCAGCAGCTTAGGAGGGGCTGGAGACACTGAAGCTTTCTTT.

The V call is TRBV5-6, the J call TRBJ2-5, with 8 positions matching TRBD1. This CDR3 is 16 amino acids long. Germline CDR1 reads SGHDT; CDR2 reads YYEEEE. V dropped 0 bases and J dropped 4; count of bases not matched to a gene: 8. CDR3 DNA sequence: TGTGCCAGCAGCTTGGCCGGTCAGGGGGCGGGAGAGACCCAGTACTTC. Translation gives CASSLAGQGAGETQYF.

The chain links TRBV7-9 to TRBJ2-7; no definite D call. Between the trimmed V and J ends, which lost 10 bases and 3 bases, there was a span of 13 bases. Germline V gives CDR1 SEHNR, CDR2 FQNEAQ (reference sequence). The CDR3 is made up of 12 amino acids. Written as DNA, the CDR3 is TGTGCCATCGGTGGCAGGAACTACGAGCAGTACTTC. Translating gives CAIGGRNYEQYF.

The CDR3 sequence: CASSLSPVETQYF. The DNA of the CDR3 is TGTGCCAGCAGCTTAAGCCCGGTGGAGACCCAGTACTTC. This sequence joins TRBV7-3 and TRBJ2-5; unclear D gene. The germline gives CDR1 SGHTA, CDR2 FQGTGA. Trimming took 1 base from V and 5 from J, leaving 8 bases between them. CDR3 size: 13 residues.

The CDR3 is CASSLAEGGNTIYF. In nucleotides, the CDR3 is TGTGCCAGCAGCTTAGCGGAGGGAGGAAACACCATATATTTT. This chain links TRBV7-9 with TRBJ1-3; D is unresolved. CDR1 and CDR2 (germline): SEHNR, FQNEAQ (reference sequence). Trimming took off 0 bases at V and 4 bases at J, with 7 bases between the two ends. This CDR3 contains 14 residues. The complete variable domain, with remaining parts taken from reference TRBV7-9 and TRBJ1-3, reads DTGVSQNPRHKITKRGQNVTFRCDPISEHNRLYWYRQTLGQGPEFLTYFQNEAQLEKSRLLSDRFSAERPKGSFSTLEIQRTEQGDSAMYLCASSLAEGGNTIYFGEGSWLTVV.

The chain carries TRBV20-1 and TRBJ1-1, with 8 bases identical to TRBD1. The CDR3 contains 16 residues. The V gene's germline CDR1 is DFQATT and CDR2 SNEGSKA (reference sequence). The ends lost 4 bases at V and 3 bases at J; junction bases unmatched: 13. CDR3 sequence reads: CSANDRGRGPDTEAFF. Written as DNA, the CDR3 is TGCAGTGCTAATGACAGGGGTCGAGGTCCGGACACTGAAGCTTTCTTT.

This sequence joins TRBV5-4 and TRBJ2-7; TRBD2 agrees at 10 bases. Germline lookup yields CDR1 SGHNT and CDR2 YYREEE (reference sequence). V lost 4 bases, J lost 2 bases, and 6 bases stayed unmatched. CDR3 length: 15 amino acids. CDR3: CASSPSGSRPYEQYF. The DNA for the CDR3 is TGTGCCAGCAGCCCTAGCGGGAGCCGGCCCTACGAGCAGTACTTC.

The chain uses TRBV5-4 and TRBJ1-6; 9 bases match TRBD1. CDR3 size: 14 residues. From germline, CDR1 is SGHNT and CDR2 YYREEE (reference sequence). V dropped 5 bases and J dropped 7; count of bases not matched to a gene: 4. In DNA form, the CDR3 reads TGTGCCAGCAGAGGACAGGGGCCCAATTCACCCCTCCACTTT. Protein: CASRGQGPNSPLHF.

This clone was counted once. The chain recombines TRBV10-3 with TRBJ2-7, with a tentative D call TRBD2 (7 bases). V lost 0 bases to trimming and J lost 7 bases, with 10 bases between them. The germline CDR1 and CDR2 sequences are ENHRY and SYGVKD. CDR3 length: 13 residues. CDR3 protein: CAISESGGGEQYF. CDR3 sequence (DNA): TGTGCCATCAGTGAGTCGGGAGGGGGGGAGCAGTACTTC.

The DNA for the CDR3 is TGCGCCAGCAGCCCCGGTGGGGCCTCGGCCGAGCAGTACTTC. Translated, it gives CASSPGGASAEQYF. This chain links TRBV5-1 with TRBJ2-7; maybe TRBD1 (5 bases). CDR1 SGHRS and CDR2 YFSETQ come from the germline V gene. Trimming cost V 4 bases and J 6 bases, with 17 bases left between them. The CDR3 totals 14 residues.

V is TRBV5-4 and J is TRBJ2-1; tentative D call: TRBD1 (6 bases). Trimming shortened V by 2 bases and J by 4 bases, and 13 bases separated the two germline ends. Germline values: CDR1 SGHNT, CDR2 YYREEE (reference sequence). The CDR3 has 15 residues. CDR3 bases: TGTGCCAGCAGCTTTTCCCAGGGGCGTTACAATGAGCAGTTCTTC. This encodes CASSFSQGRYNEQFF.

This chain joins TRBV4-2 and TRBJ2-3; D uncertain. The length of the CDR3 is 14 residues. Trimming pared 1 base from V and 0 bases from J, leaving 5 bases between. Germline loops: CDR1 LGHNA, CDR2 YNFKEQ. The CDR3 region is CASSQASSTDTQYF. The CDR3 coding sequence is TGTGCCAGCAGCCAAGCGTCTAGCACAGATACGCAGTATTTT.

This chain joins TRBV7-2 and TRBJ2-1; D not resolved. The CDR3 is made up of 11 amino acids. Germline assignment: CDR1 SGHTA and CDR2 FQGNSA. The ends were cut back, 1 base at V and 15 bases at J, with 10 bases in the middle. In DNA, the CDR3 is TGTGCCAGCAGCTTAGAAGGAGCGACGTTCTTC. Protein sequence: CASSLEGATFF.

This chain uses TRBV7-8 with TRBJ1-6; weak D call: TRBD1 (6 bases). V was cut by 2 bases and J by 4 bases, with 6 bases left in between. This CDR3 comprises 14 residues. In germline, CDR1 is SGHVS, CDR2 FQNEAQ. CDR3 in amino acids: CASSLQGYNSPLHF. The CDR3 bases are TGTGCCAGCAGCTTACAGGGGTATAATTCACCCCTCCACTTT.

This chain uses TRBV3-1 (or the pseudogene TRBV3-2) with TRBJ2-3; 8 bases are a match to TRBD2. J was trimmed by 4 bases and V by 0 bases; bases with no gene match: 21. The length of the CDR3 is 21 residues. Germline V gene data show CDR1 as LGHDT and CDR2 as YNNKEL (reference sequence). CDR3 protein: CASSQERLGLAGVGSADTQYF. The CDR3 DNA follows: TGTGCCAGCAGCCAAGAGCGGTTGGGCCTAGCGGGCGTAGGTAGCGCAGATACGCAGTATTTT.

The V gene is TRBV30, the J gene TRBJ1-4, with no clear D. The CDR3 spans 14 residues. Germline values: CDR1 GTSNPN, CDR2 SVGIG (reference sequence). Trimming pared 4 bases from V and 7 bases from J, leaving 16 bases between. CDR3 sequence (DNA): TGTGCCTGGAACGCAGTCTCCAGCGTTGAAAAACTGTTTTTT. This codes for CAWNAVSSVEKLFF.

The V gene is TRBV27, the J gene TRBJ2-1; D possibly corresponds to TRBD2 (6 bases). CDR3 length equals 15 residues. V was shortened by 5 bases and J by 6 bases, with 17 bases between the two germline ends. CDR1 and CDR2 from the germline V gene are MNHEY and SMNVEV (reference sequence). The chain's CDR3 is CASSPGVWRGNEQFF. The CDR3 nucleotides are TGTGCCAGCAGTCCCGGGGTCTGGAGGGGCAATGAGCAGTTCTTC.

This clone occurred once. The genes are TRBV5-8 and TRBJ2-7, with D unclear. Germline values: CDR1 SGHTS, CDR2 YDEGEE. V lost 4 bases, J lost 7 bases, and 12 bases lay in between. This CDR3 has 12 amino acids. The DNA of the CDR3 is TGTGCCAGCAGCCTTTGGATCGGGGAGCAGTACTTC. Residues: CASSLWIGEQYF. The whole variable domain, filled in from reference TRBV5-8 and TRBJ2-7, reads EAGVTQSPTHLIKTRGQQATLRCSPISGHTSVYWYQQALGLGLQFLLWYDEGEERNRGNFPPRFSGRQFPNYSSELNVNALELEDSALYLCASSLWIGEQYFGPGTRLTVT.

The chain links TRBV6-6 to TRBJ1-3, with D possibly matching TRBD1 (5 bases). The CDR3 has 15 residues. V lost 2 bases and J 5 bases, leaving 13 bases between the germline ends. CDR1 and CDR2 (germline): MNHNY, SVGAGI (reference sequence). In nucleotides, the CDR3 is TGTGCCAGCAGTTACGGTGACAGCAGGAGAAACACCATATATTTT. This translates into CASSYGDSRRNTIYF.